What follows is one TCR beta chain and its context. The record originates from a study of PD-L1 blockade in urothelial cancer. Study-level information: Once treatment had started, blood was analyzed at 3 weeks (second dose) and again at 6 weeks.

The V gene lost 5 bases and the J gene lost 2 bases, with 11 bases spanning the gap. The CDR3 is 14 residues long. Germline V CDR1 and CDR2: LNHDA, SQIVND (reference sequence). Noted time point: peripheral blood 6 weeks after treatment start. The number of samples from each patient was between 1 and 8, taken pretreatment and on-treatment. Some clones are missing from TCRdb's copy, which holds only in-frame ones; the method was immunoSEQ multiplex PCR. Among 25,000 to 35,000 clones listed, approximately 80% were seen once. The chain combines TRBV19 with TRBJ2-3, with D possibly being TRBD1 (6 bases). This material consisted of PBMCs, taken around atezolizumab (anti-PD-L1) treatment. The sequence was collected from an older man with urothelial cancer. CDR3 in amino acids: CASSHDRNTDTQYF. The CDR3 nucleotides read TGTGCCAGTAGTCACGACAGGAACACAGATACGCAGTATTTT.